The 8 T cell receptor beta chains presented below share a single source sample, sequenced in a study of T cells in Graves' hyperthyroidism and ophthalmopathy. From RNA transcripts, TCR beta CDR3 regions were amplified. TCR CDR3 underwent first-round RT-PCR with the HTBI primer set. One entry per CDR3 protein results from TCRdb running MiXCR on the multiplex PCR reads. The repertoire consists of hundreds of thousands of distinct CDR3 sequences, with 35% occurring once and the leading ten covering roughly 30%. Sample: blood. These TCRs come from a woman between 35 and 50 years old with Graves' hyperthyroidism.

As regards this clonotype: Since a much larger clone is just one base distant, this may be a read error. The rearrangement uses TRBV10-3 and TRBJ1-5; 8 bases align to TRBD1. The CDR3 has 15 amino acids. Germline V gene lookup returns CDR1 ENHRY and CDR2 SYGVKD. The J segment lost 7 bases and the V segment lost 6 bases, leaving 11 bases of the junction unmatched. CDR3 DNA sequence: TGTGCCATCAGCGGCAACAGGGGGATAGGCCAGCCCCAGCATTTT. Amino acids: CAISGNRGIGQPQHF.

The J gene is TRBJ1-2, the V gene TRBV20-1, with 8 bases that match TRBD1. J lost 0 bases, V lost 6 bases, and 6 bases had no gene match. The CDR3 covers 14 residues. Germline loops: CDR1 DFQATT, CDR2 SNEGSKA (reference sequence). CDR3 loop: CSAAGTGPNYGYTF. The CDR3 DNA sequence: TGCAGTGCCGCCGGGACAGGACCTAACTATGGCTACACCTTC.

This clonotype was seen repeatedly, ten times or more. One end of the junction is discordant with germline, which a read error may explain. The rearrangement joins TRBV20-1 to TRBJ1-1; D is unclear. The CDR3 extends over 16 amino acids. Germline values: CDR1 DFQATT, CDR2 SNEGSKA (reference sequence). DNA of the CDR3: TGCAGTGCTAGAGATCCTTCTCGGGTAAGGAACGCTGAAGCTTTCTTT. It translates to CSARDPSRVRNAEAFF.

This clonotype was detected many times. This chain joins TRBV7-9 and TRBJ1-1; D unresolved. The CDR3 covers 12 residues. Trimming took 3 bases from V and 5 from J, leaving 7 bases between them. From germline, CDR1 is SEHNR and CDR2 FQNEAQ (reference sequence). CDR3 DNA sequence: TGTGCCAGCAGCTTTATTCAGACTGAAGCTTTCTTT. This gives the protein CASSFIQTEAFF.

This clonotype has a handful of counts. The chain has TRBV7-9 and TRBJ1-1; D gene ambiguous. Trimming left V 4 bases short and J 1 base short, with 13 bases between. The CDR3 consists of 15 residues. Germline CDR1 SEHNR, CDR2 FQNEAQ (reference sequence). For the CDR3, the DNA is TGTGCCAGCAGCTCCTTGCAGGCGAAGAACACTGAAGCTTTCTTT. The encoded protein is CASSSLQAKNTEAFF.

This clonotype was observed many times. The genes are TRBV29-1 and TRBJ1-4, with TRBD1 matching over 8 bases. After removal of 0 bases from V and 9 bases from J, the junction contained 6 bases not matched to a gene. The V gene's germline CDR1 is SQVTM and CDR2 ANQGSEA. The CDR3 has 14 residues. The CDR3, as DNA: TGCAGCGTTGAAGAAAGGCAGGGGGCGCAAAAACTGTTTTTT. Translation gives CSVEERQGAQKLFF.

In its sample, this clonotype was seen many times. The chain combines TRBV6-2 or TRBV6-3 with TRBJ1-5; TRBD1 might be the D (6 bases). Per germline, CDR1 MNHEY and CDR2 SVGEGT. Trimming shortened V by 6 bases and J by 3 bases, and 15 bases separated the two germline ends. CDR3 size: 15 residues. The CDR3 nucleotides read TGTGCCAGCAGCGCCAGGGGTTACGACAATCAGCCCCAGCATTTT. As protein: CASSARGYDNQPQHF.

The sample holds many counts of this clonotype. The chain carries TRBV20-1 and TRBJ2-5; 10 nucleotides align to TRBD2. V lost 6 bases to trimming and J lost 4 bases; unmatched junction nucleotides: 8. Germline V gene lookup returns CDR1 DFQATT and CDR2 SNEGSKA (reference sequence). This CDR3 is 14 amino acids long. CDR3 nucleotides: TGCAGTGCCTCTAGCGGGGGAGGTAGAGAGACCCAGTACTTC. This sequence encodes CSASSGGGRETQYF.